Listed below are T cell receptor beta chains from one sample, sequenced in a study of blood T cell repertoires in COVID-19. TCRdb's copy holds only in-frame clones and misses some; the assay was immunoSEQ multiplex PCR. This table has roughly 180,000 clones, approximately 80% appearing once. Specimen: peripheral blood. The receptors come from a woman in her forties with COVID-19, enrolled during active disease. Each CDR3 is given with its conserved first and last residue. Fields, in order: clone size, D gene, J gene, V gene, CDR3 protein. D genes are given only for firm matches. Only part of the rows carry a size: once, few, many, or a class if the clone is expanded.

clone size: .
D gene: TRBD1
J gene: TRBJ1-1
V gene: TRBV11-3
CDR3 protein: CASSSGGASDAEAFF

clone size: .
D gene: .
J gene: TRBJ1-4
V gene: TRBV5-6
CDR3 protein: CASSLVQNNEKLFF

clone size: .
D gene: .
J gene: TRBJ1-1
V gene: TRBV7-8
CDR3 protein: CASSLANPRGEAFF

clone size: .
D gene: .
J gene: TRBJ2-1
V gene: TRBV25-1
CDR3 protein: CASATIQVSYNEQFF

clone size: .
D gene: .
J gene: TRBJ1-5
V gene: TRBV19
CDR3 protein: CANPMRGNQPQHF

clone size: once
D gene: .
J gene: TRBJ1-2
V gene: TRBV2
CDR3 protein: CASSETGGIGTTNYGYTF

clone size: .
D gene: .
J gene: TRBJ1-1
V gene: TRBV27
CDR3 protein: CASSLRQGLTEAFF

clone size: .
D gene: TRBD1
J gene: TRBJ1-5
V gene: TRBV28
CDR3 protein: CASSSTGGRDQPQHF

clone size: once
D gene: .
J gene: TRBJ1-1
V gene: TRBV27
CDR3 protein: CASSLNGNTEAFF

clone size: few
D gene: .
J gene: TRBJ2-7
V gene: TRBV10-1
CDR3 protein: CASSEGLEAGYEQYF

clone size: .
D gene: TRBD1
J gene: TRBJ2-2
V gene: TRBV4-1
CDR3 protein: CASSQFAGGNTGELFF

clone size: .
D gene: .
J gene: TRBJ1-1
V gene: TRBV29-1
CDR3 protein: CSVWGAPNTEAFF

clone size: .
D gene: .
J gene: TRBJ2-3
V gene: TRBV27
CDR3 protein: CASKVRGGSTDTQYF

clone size: .
D gene: TRBD1
J gene: TRBJ1-5
V gene: TRBV18
CDR3 protein: CASSRQGGSNQPQHF

clone size: few
D gene: .
J gene: TRBJ2-3
V gene: TRBV10-2
CDR3 protein: CASSVQGRYTDTQYF

clone size: .
D gene: .
J gene: TRBJ2-1
V gene: TRBV10-2
CDR3 protein: CASRAPSGSPGGEQFF

clone size: .
D gene: TRBD1
J gene: TRBJ1-2
V gene: TRBV5-5
CDR3 protein: CASSLVDRGEYGYTF

clone size: .
D gene: TRBD1
J gene: TRBJ2-1
V gene: TRBV19
CDR3 protein: CASSPRQGKAYEQFF

clone size: .
D gene: TRBD1
J gene: TRBJ1-2
V gene: TRBV19
CDR3 protein: CASSMRAGGGYTF

clone size: .
D gene: .
J gene: TRBJ2-3
V gene: TRBV21-1
CDR3 protein: CASPPRLNRTSGGARSQYF

clone size: .
D gene: .
J gene: TRBJ2-2
V gene: TRBV5-5
CDR3 protein: CASSLLRGVNTGELFF

clone size: .
D gene: .
J gene: TRBJ2-2
V gene: TRBV5-1
CDR3 protein: CASSLSQTNTGELFF

clone size: .
D gene: .
J gene: TRBJ2-1
V gene: TRBV2
CDR3 protein: CASSEALWGVGRVVGEQFF

clone size: .
D gene: .
J gene: TRBJ1-3
V gene: TRBV5-4
CDR3 protein: CASSLETVAGNTIYF

clone size: once
D gene: .
J gene: TRBJ2-7
V gene: TRBV5-1
CDR3 protein: CASSQARVLTPGEQYF

clone size: .
D gene: TRBD1
J gene: TRBJ2-7
V gene: TRBV24-1
CDR3 protein: CATSDPRDRSYEQYF

clone size: .
D gene: TRBD1
J gene: TRBJ1-5
V gene: TRBV3-1/TRBV3-2
CDR3 protein: CASSQDLGQGNQPQHF

clone size: .
D gene: .
J gene: TRBJ1-5
V gene: TRBV27
CDR3 protein: CASSLSRNQPQHF

clone size: .
D gene: TRBD2
J gene: TRBJ2-7
V gene: TRBV3-1/TRBV3-2
CDR3 protein: CASSQAIGAGYEQYF

clone size: .
D gene: TRBD2
J gene: TRBJ2-5
V gene: TRBV2
CDR3 protein: CASSGGGRQETQYF

clone size: .
D gene: .
J gene: TRBJ1-1
V gene: TRBV3-1/TRBV3-2
CDR3 protein: CASSQGWLNTEAFF

clone size: .
D gene: .
J gene: TRBJ1-2
V gene: TRBV29-1
CDR3 protein: CSVEDRVGYTF

clone size: .
D gene: .
J gene: TRBJ1-3
V gene: TRBV6-4
CDR3 protein: CASSLTSGNTIYF

clone size: .
D gene: .
J gene: TRBJ2-4
V gene: TRBV28
CDR3 protein: CASSSQGLGKNIQYF

clone size: few
D gene: .
J gene: TRBJ1-1
V gene: TRBV6-4
CDR3 protein: CASSEQSNTEAFF

clone size: .
D gene: .
J gene: TRBJ2-1
V gene: TRBV6-5
CDR3 protein: CASKSGGPFF

clone size: .
D gene: .
J gene: TRBJ1-6
V gene: TRBV14
CDR3 protein: CASSRARNSPLHF

clone size: many
D gene: .
J gene: TRBJ1-1
V gene: TRBV24-1
CDR3 protein: CATSSTGWKNEAFF

clone size: .
D gene: TRBD1
J gene: TRBJ1-2
V gene: TRBV18
CDR3 protein: CASSPEDRAYGYTF

clone size: .
D gene: TRBD2
J gene: TRBJ2-3
V gene: TRBV28
CDR3 protein: CASSLVTSGGSYF

clone size: .
D gene: .
J gene: TRBJ2-1
V gene: TRBV23-1
CDR3 protein: CAPSADRGGNEQFF

clone size: .
D gene: TRBD1
J gene: TRBJ1-2
V gene: TRBV6-4
CDR3 protein: CASREGQGTGYGYTF

clone size: few
D gene: .
J gene: TRBJ1-2
V gene: TRBV11-2
CDR3 protein: CASNPAGYGYTF

clone size: .
D gene: .
J gene: TRBJ2-1
V gene: TRBV5-1
CDR3 protein: CASSRESSYNEQFF

clone size: few
D gene: .
J gene: TRBJ1-5
V gene: TRBV6-2/TRBV6-3
CDR3 protein: CASSYEQAWGAQHF

clone size: .
D gene: TRBD1
J gene: TRBJ2-5
V gene: TRBV5-1
CDR3 protein: CASSPGQGQETQYF

clone size: .
D gene: .
J gene: TRBJ1-5
V gene: TRBV14
CDR3 protein: CASRVRGYKSPQHF